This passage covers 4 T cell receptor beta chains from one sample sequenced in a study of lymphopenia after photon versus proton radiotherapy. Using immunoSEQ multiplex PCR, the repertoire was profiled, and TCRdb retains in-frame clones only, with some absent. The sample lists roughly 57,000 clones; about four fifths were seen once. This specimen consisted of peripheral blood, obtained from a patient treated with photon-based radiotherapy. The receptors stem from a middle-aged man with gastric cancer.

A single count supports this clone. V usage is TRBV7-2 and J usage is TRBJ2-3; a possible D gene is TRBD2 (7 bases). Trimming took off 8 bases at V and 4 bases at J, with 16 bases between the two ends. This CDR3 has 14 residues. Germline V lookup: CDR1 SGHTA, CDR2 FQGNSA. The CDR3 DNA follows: TGTGCCAGCCTAAAGGGGGGGAGGTCAGATACGCAGTATTTT. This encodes CASLKGGRSDTQYF.

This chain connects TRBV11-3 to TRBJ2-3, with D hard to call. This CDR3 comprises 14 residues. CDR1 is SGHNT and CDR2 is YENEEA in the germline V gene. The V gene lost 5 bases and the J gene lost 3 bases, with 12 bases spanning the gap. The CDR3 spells CASSPSHDTDTQYF. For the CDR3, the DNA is TGTGCCAGCAGCCCCTCTCATGATACAGATACGCAGTATTTT.

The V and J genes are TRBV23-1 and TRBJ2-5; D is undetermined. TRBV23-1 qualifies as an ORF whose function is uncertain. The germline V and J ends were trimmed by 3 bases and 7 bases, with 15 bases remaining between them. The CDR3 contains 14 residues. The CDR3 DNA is TGCGCCAGCAGTCACCCAGACCCGTGGGGGACCCAGTACTTC. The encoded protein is CASSHPDPWGTQYF.

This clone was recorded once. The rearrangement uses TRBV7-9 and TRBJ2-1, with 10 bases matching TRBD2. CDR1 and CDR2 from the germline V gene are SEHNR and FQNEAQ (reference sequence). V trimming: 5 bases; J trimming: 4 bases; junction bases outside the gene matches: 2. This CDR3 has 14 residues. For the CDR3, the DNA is TGTGCCAGCAGCCGGACTAGCGGTTACAATGAGCAGTTCTTC. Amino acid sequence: CASSRTSGYNEQFF.